These 25 T cell receptor beta chains were all obtained from the same sample, sequenced in a study of post-analysis software for immune sequencing data. Study conclusions and caveats: Patients showed TRBV5-6, TRBV5-1 and TRBV20-1 among five TRBV segments more frequent than in controls.

The antigens for these receptors are not known. Prepared libraries of TCR beta cDNA carried unique molecular identifiers. TCRdb re-called the PCR reads through MiXCR, storing one row per CDR3 protein. The table has roughly 800,000 distinct CDR3 sequences, about half seen once. Material: blood. The receptors come from a girl under 18 with multiple sclerosis.

This clonotype was observed a handful of times. The chain couples TRBV9 to TRBJ2-7; D remains ambiguous. This CDR3 region has 16 residues. Germline assignment: CDR1 SGDLS and CDR2 YYNGEE. V was shortened by 0 bases and J by 2 bases, with 15 bases between the two germline ends. The CDR3 region is CASSVGGSDRPYEQYF. CDR3 nucleotide sequence: TGTGCCAGCAGCGTAGGTGGGTCGGACCGCCCCTACGAGCAGTACTTC.

This clonotype came up a few times. The gene calls are TRBV7-3 and TRBJ2-5; 10 bases line up with TRBD2. CDR1 is SGHTA and CDR2 is FQGTGA in the germline V gene. This CDR3 spans 16 amino acids. Trimming removed 1 base from V and 2 bases from J; junction bases left unmatched: 4. In nucleotides, the CDR3 is TGTGCCAGCAGCTTAAACAGCGGGAGGGAACAAGAGACCCAGTACTTC. Its protein product is CASSLNSGREQETQYF. The full variable domain, completed using reference TRBV7-3 and TRBJ2-5, is GAGVSQTPSNKVTEKGKYVELRCDPISGHTALYWYRQSLGQGPEFLIYFQGTGAADDSGLPNDRFFAVRPEGSVSTLKIQRTERGDSAVYLCASSLNSGREQETQYFGPGTRLLVL.

This clonotype is a singleton in its sample. The CDR3 sequence is CSAEGGTGGWVETQYF. The DNA for the CDR3 is TGCAGTGCTGAGGGGGGGACGGGAGGCTGGGTGGAGACCCAGTACTTC. The chain employs TRBV20-1 and TRBJ2-5; D may be TRBD2 (7 bases). Trimming removed 5 bases at V and 5 bases at J, with 24 bases between. The CDR3 has 16 residues. Germline V gene sequence: CDR1 DFQATT, CDR2 SNEGSKA (reference sequence).

The V call is TRBV11-2, the J call TRBJ1-4; TRBD1 is a possible D gene (5 bases). Trimming cost V 2 bases and J 3 bases, with 7 bases left between them. Germline CDR1 SGHAT, CDR2 FQNNGV. The CDR3 consists of 14 residues. This CDR3 is CASSLLGANEKLFF. The CDR3 DNA reads as TGTGCCAGCAGCTTATTGGGGGCTAATGAAAAACTGTTTTTT. The full variable domain, with the rest looked up from reference TRBV11-2 and TRBJ1-4, is EAGVAQSPRYKIIEKRQSVAFWCNPISGHATLYWYQQILGQGPKLLIQFQNNGVVDDSQLPKDRFSAERLKGVDSTLKIQPAKLEDSAVYLCASSLLGANEKLFFGSGTQLSVL.

This clonotype has more than one count but fewer than ten. The chain employs TRBV6-6 and TRBJ2-7, with D maybe TRBD2 (5 bases). The V gene lost 6 bases and the J gene lost 0 bases, with 9 bases spanning the gap. Per germline, CDR1 MNHNY and CDR2 SVGAGI (reference sequence). The CDR3 extends over 13 amino acids. The CDR3 nucleotides read TGTGCCAGCAGGGTGGCGGGCTCCTACGAGCAGTACTTC. This sequence encodes CASRVAGSYEQYF.

The gene calls are TRBV7-6 and TRBJ2-2; D may be TRBD1 or TRBD2 (6 bases each). The V gene lost 1 base and the J gene lost 0 bases, with 12 bases spanning the gap. The CDR3 is 17 amino acids. Per germline, CDR1 SGHVS and CDR2 FNYEAQ. The DNA of the CDR3 is TGTGCCAGCAGCTTAGTGGGGGGCTCGTCGAACACCGGGGAGCTGTTTTTT. It codes for CASSLVGGSSNTGELFF.

The sample holds a few counts of this clonotype. The V call is TRBV7-9, the J call TRBJ2-7; D unresolved. The germline CDR1 and CDR2 sequences are SEHNR and FQNEAQ (reference sequence). Trimming took 8 bases from V and 5 from J, leaving 13 bases between them. The CDR3 has 12 amino acids. The CDR3 reads CASEGQSDEQYF. DNA for the CDR3: TGTGCCAGCGAAGGGCAAAGCGACGAGCAGTACTTC.

This rearrangement joins TRBV10-3 to TRBJ2-7, with 7 bases identical to TRBD2. Trimming cost V 0 bases and J 1 base; bases outside gene matches: 15. Per the germline V gene, CDR1 is ENHRY and CDR2 is SYGVKD. The CDR3 covers 19 residues. As DNA, the CDR3 is TGTGCCATCAGTGAGTCCGGAAAGACTAGCCGGAGGAGATCCTACGAGCAGTACTTC. It translates to CAISESGKTSRRRSYEQYF.

The V gene is TRBV6-1, the J gene TRBJ2-5; no clear D gene. Per the germline V gene, CDR1 is MNHNS and CDR2 is SASEGT. The CDR3 is 12 amino acids. Trimming took off 6 bases at V and 4 bases at J, with 9 bases between the two ends. The CDR3 loop reads CASSHTRETQYF. CDR3 in DNA: TGTGCCAGCAGCCACACACGAGAGACCCAGTACTTC.

V is TRBV18 and J is TRBJ1-1; perhaps TRBD1 as D (5 bases). CDR3 length: 16 residues. Germline CDR1 reads KGHSH; CDR2 reads LQKENI. The V gene lost 2 bases and the J gene lost 2 bases, with 15 bases spanning the gap. The CDR3 protein is CASSPSPGPPNTEAFF. The CDR3 nucleotides are TGTGCCAGCTCACCATCTCCAGGGCCGCCTAACACTGAAGCTTTCTTT. Full variable domain (outside the CDR3, taken from reference TRBV18 and TRBJ1-1): NAGVMQNPRHLVRRRGQEARLRCSPMKGHSHVYWYRQLPEEGLKFMVYLQKENIIDESGMPKERFSAEFPKEGPSILRIQQVVRGDSAAYFCASSPSPGPPNTEAFFGQGTRLTVV.

This clonotype was detected only a few times. J is TRBJ2-7 and V is TRBV20-1; 8 bases agree with TRBD1. Germline V gives CDR1 DFQATT, CDR2 SNEGSKA (reference sequence). The CDR3 loop spans 14 amino acids. Trimming removed 6 bases from V and 1 base from J; junction bases left unmatched: 8. CDR3 region: CSAPGQANSYEQYF. The CDR3 region has the DNA TGCAGTGCACCGGGACAGGCAAATTCCTACGAGCAGTACTTC.

The J gene is TRBJ2-7, the V gene TRBV21-1; the listed D gene, TRBD1, was not tested against the DNA. TRBV21-1 is a recognized pseudogene. The CDR3 runs 17 residues. The CDR3 DNA follows: TGTGCCAGCAGCAAAGGTGAAGAACAGGGAAATTTGTACGAGCAGTACTTC. This translates into CASSKGEEQGNLYEQYF.

DNA for the CDR3: TGCAGCGTTGGTACCGGGACAGGGAGAGGTGGCTACACCTTC. This gives the protein CSVGTGTGRGGYTF. V gene TRBV29-1 combines with J gene TRBJ1-2; TRBD1 agrees at 9 bases. The CDR3 has 14 residues. The V gene end was trimmed by 4 bases and the J gene end by 7 bases; junction bases not matched to a gene: 10. Germline lookup yields CDR1 SQVTM and CDR2 ANQGSEA.

V and J are TRBV7-3 and TRBJ2-1, with a tentative D call TRBD2 (5 bases). The V end was cut by 5 bases, the J end by 5 bases, with 13 bases between. Per the germline V gene, CDR1 is SGHTA and CDR2 is FQGTGA. The CDR3 is 14 residues long. CDR3 in DNA: TGTGCCAGCAGCCGGGGTGGAGGAGACAATGAGCAGTTCTTC. Translation: CASSRGGGDNEQFF.

The chain carries TRBV29-1 and TRBJ2-7; TRBD2 matches 12 bases. CDR3 size: 16 residues. In germline, CDR1 is SQVTM, CDR2 ANQGSEA. The trim removed 0 bases at V and 3 bases at J, leaving 6 bases unmatched. CDR3 sequence: CSVEDPGLAGLYEQYF. The CDR3 DNA sequence: TGCAGCGTTGAAGACCCCGGACTAGCGGGGCTCTACGAGCAGTACTTC.

The chain uses TRBV7-9 and TRBJ2-5; TRBD2 agrees at 9 bases. Germline-derived CDR1 and CDR2 are SEHNR and FQNEAQ (reference sequence). This CDR3 has 16 amino acids. V was clipped by 5 bases and J by 2 bases; unmatched bases: 9. The CDR3 loop reads CASSPTRLAAQETQYF. The CDR3, as DNA: TGTGCCAGCAGCCCGACTAGACTAGCGGCACAAGAGACCCAGTACTTC.

This chain connects TRBV20-1 to TRBJ2-7; TRBD2 matches 9 bases. Germline CDR1 DFQATT, CDR2 SNEGSKA (reference sequence). The CDR3 has 18 amino acids. The V segment lost 2 bases and the J segment 3 bases; nucleotides outside the gene matches: 17. In nucleotides, the CDR3 is TGCAGTGCTAGACTCTACGGGGTAGCGGGAGTGAATGGCTACGAGCAGTACTTC. Translating gives CSARLYGVAGVNGYEQYF.

Details on this clonotype: This may come from a read error, since a much larger clone is one base off. This chain joins TRBV12-3 or TRBV12-4 and TRBJ2-5; TRBD2 aligns across 10 bases. The end of the DNA is better explained by TRBJ2-7, so the J call may be wrong. The CDR3 is made up of 13 amino acids. CDR3 amino acids: CASRGTSAHEQYF. The CDR3 DNA follows: TGTGCCAGCAGGGGGACTAGCGCCCACGAGCAGTACTTC.

The chain recombines TRBV12-3 or TRBV12-4 with TRBJ2-3; 8 bases fit TRBD1. The CDR3 sequence is 16 residues long. The V and J ends lost 3 bases and 2 bases, in that order; junction bases with no gene match: 7. The CDR3 region is CASSFGQGKVTDTQYF. CDR3 DNA sequence: TGTGCCAGCAGTTTTGGACAGGGAAAGGTCACAGATACGCAGTATTTT.

This clonotype turned up a few times. The chain joins TRBV6-5 to TRBJ2-1; no clear D. Trimming removed 2 bases at V and 9 bases at J, with 14 bases between. This CDR3 has 14 residues. CDR1 is MNHEY, CDR2 SVGAGI, per germline. DNA for the CDR3: TGTGCCAGCAGTTACGACTCCGCACAGACTGAGCAGTTCTTC. Amino acids: CASSYDSAQTEQFF.

The chain carries TRBV5-5 and TRBJ1-1; the D is unclear. This CDR3 comprises 15 residues. Germline assignment: CDR1 SGHKS and CDR2 YYEKEE (reference sequence). The V end was cut by 1 base, the J end by 0 bases, with 10 bases between. DNA for the CDR3: TGTGCCAGCAGCTTGTTTGGCAGCATGAACACTGAAGCTTTCTTT. Amino acids: CASSLFGSMNTEAFF. Together with reference TRBV5-5 and TRBJ1-1, the CDR3 gives the full variable domain: DAGVTQSPTHLIKTRGQQVTLRCSPISGHKSVSWYQQVLGQGPQFIFQYYEKEERGRGNFPDRFSARQFPNYSSELNVNALLLGDSALYLCASSLFGSMNTEAFFGQGTRLTVV.

The V gene is TRBV5-1, the J gene TRBJ2-7, with 10 bases lining up with TRBD1. The junction had 10 bases not matched to a gene; V was cut back by 4 bases and J by 3 bases. Germline lookup yields CDR1 SGHRS and CDR2 YFSETQ. CDR3 size: 16 residues. The CDR3 nucleotides read TGCGCCAGCAGCCCGGGGGGGGACAGGGGCCGCTACGAGCAGTACTTC. Its protein is CASSPGGDRGRYEQYF.

The chain has TRBV15 and TRBJ2-7; 10 nucleotides match TRBD2. Germline CDR1 LNHNV, CDR2 YYDKDF (reference sequence). V trimming: 3 bases; J trimming: 3 bases; junction bases outside the gene matches: 5. CDR3 size: 15 residues. CDR3 in DNA: TGTGCCACCAGCAGTTTCCCTAGCGGGAGCTACGAGCAGTACTTC. This codes for CATSSFPSGSYEQYF.

The CDR3 is CASSPQRHAYEQYF. As DNA, the CDR3 is TGTGCCAGCAGCCCACAACGACATGCCTACGAGCAGTACTTC. The rearrangement joins TRBV4-2 to TRBJ2-7; D is uncertain. The CDR3 has 14 amino acids. Germline loops: CDR1 LGHNA, CDR2 YNFKEQ. Deletions cut 4 bases from V and 2 bases from J, with 12 bases between.

The gene calls are TRBV7-9 and TRBJ2-7; 8 bases fit TRBD2. The CDR3 has 16 amino acids. V shed 4 bases, J shed 7 bases, and the junction held 15 bases outside the gene matches. CDR1 and CDR2 from the germline V gene are SEHNR and FQNEAQ (reference sequence). The CDR3 reads CASSSRTSGVGWEQYF. The CDR3 region has the DNA TGTGCCAGCAGCTCTCGTACTAGCGGTGTCGGTTGGGAGCAGTACTTC.